These 6 T cell receptor beta chains originate from one sample sequenced in a study of identical twins. One entry per CDR3 protein, called by TCRdb with MiXCR from the 5' RACE reads. The profile shows some 730,000 distinct CDR3 sequences, 18% of them singletons. These same records also appear under a second study, on T cells expressing NK-cell markers.

Input material: PBMCs. The receptors were gathered from a woman between 18 and 30 years old in good health.

This clonotype was picked up a small number of times. The chain employs TRBV3-1 and TRBJ1-5, with no clear D. Per germline, CDR1 LGHDT and CDR2 YNNKEL (reference sequence). V lost 4 bases, J lost 7 bases, and 14 bases lay in between. This CDR3 region has 14 residues. The CDR3 sequence: CASSRGQRSQPQHF. The CDR3 region has the DNA TGTGCCAGCAGCCGAGGCCAACGAAGCCAGCCCCAGCATTTT.

This chain joins TRBV4-1 and TRBJ2-2, with D perhaps being TRBD1 or TRBD2 (5 bases each). Looked up from germline, CDR1 is MGHRA and CDR2 is YSYEKL. Trimming stripped 5 bases from V and 6 bases from J, with 13 bases between. The CDR3 is made up of 14 amino acids. CDR3 loop: CASSSGPTAGELFF. The DNA for the CDR3 is TGCGCCAGCAGCTCGGGACCCACGGCCGGGGAGCTGTTTTTT.

This clonotype was detected a few times. CDR3 bases: TGCAGTGCTGTAGCGGGCGCTCACAATGAGCAGTTCTTC. Protein sequence: CSAVAGAHNEQFF. The chain employs TRBV20-1 and TRBJ2-1, with TRBD2 identical over 7 bases. The germline gives CDR1 DFQATT, CDR2 SNEGSKA (reference sequence). The CDR3 length is 13 residues. V dropped 5 bases and J dropped 5; count of bases not matched to a gene: 6.

This clonotype came up a few times. The rearrangement links TRBV12-3 or TRBV12-4 to TRBJ1-2; D is ambiguous. The ends were cut back, 7 bases at V and 10 bases at J, with 19 bases in the middle. This CDR3 has 13 residues. The CDR3 region has the DNA TGTGCCAGCACCCGGCAGGTCCGCTCTGACTACACCTTC. Protein product: CASTRQVRSDYTF.

In this sample, this clonotype turned up many times. The V gene is TRBV6-5, the J gene TRBJ2-1; D is possibly TRBD1 or TRBD2 (6 bases each). The V and J ends lost 1 base and 8 bases respectively, with 12 bases between them. Germline V gene lookup returns CDR1 MNHEY and CDR2 SVGAGI. The CDR3 runs to 14 residues. The CDR3 loop is CASSYLDGGDEQFF. CDR3 in DNA: TGTGCCAGCAGTTACTTGGACGGGGGCGATGAGCAGTTCTTC.

The rearrangement joins TRBV20-1 to TRBJ2-5, with TRBD2 matching over 10 bases. Germline CDR1 and CDR2: DFQATT and SNEGSKA (reference sequence). Trimming at V came to 0 bases and at J to 0 bases, leaving 4 bases not matched to a gene. There are 16 residues in the CDR3. The CDR3 DNA reads as TGCAGTGCTAGAGATTTCCTAGCGGGAGACCAAGAGACCCAGTACTTC. It encodes CSARDFLAGDQETQYF.